Here is one T cell receptor (beta chain) with its context. The antigen remains undetermined. The junction does not match germline at one end; this may be a read error. Per germline, CDR1 MNHEY and CDR2 SMNVEV (reference sequence). This CDR3 has 14 amino acids. The sample is drawn from a study of post-analysis software for immune sequencing data. Background on the study: There were relapsing-remitting, secondary progressive and progressive-relapsing multiple sclerosis among the disease courses included. Study observations and caveats: With TRBV5-6, TRBV5-1 and TRBV20-1 included, about five TRBV segments were more frequent in patients than in controls. Multiple sclerosis patients had significantly lower normalized Chao1 diversity than controls. Samples from a shared batch, those prepared together, strongly co-clustered by F measure.

Unique molecular identifiers were present in the TCR beta cDNA libraries. Between about 1 and 10 million T cells gave rise to a few hundred thousand cDNA molecules. MiXCR, applied by TCRdb to the PCR reads, yields one record per CDR3 protein. The sample has about 200,000 distinct CDR3 sequences, roughly 28% seen once. The specimen was blood. The chain combines TRBV27 with TRBJ1-2; 8 bases map to TRBD1. The receptor comes from a girl under 18 with multiple sclerosis. The CDR3 loop reads CAGRAGGARYGYTF. DNA of the CDR3: TGTGCCGGCAGAGCAGGGGGCGCTAGGTATGGCTACACCTTC.